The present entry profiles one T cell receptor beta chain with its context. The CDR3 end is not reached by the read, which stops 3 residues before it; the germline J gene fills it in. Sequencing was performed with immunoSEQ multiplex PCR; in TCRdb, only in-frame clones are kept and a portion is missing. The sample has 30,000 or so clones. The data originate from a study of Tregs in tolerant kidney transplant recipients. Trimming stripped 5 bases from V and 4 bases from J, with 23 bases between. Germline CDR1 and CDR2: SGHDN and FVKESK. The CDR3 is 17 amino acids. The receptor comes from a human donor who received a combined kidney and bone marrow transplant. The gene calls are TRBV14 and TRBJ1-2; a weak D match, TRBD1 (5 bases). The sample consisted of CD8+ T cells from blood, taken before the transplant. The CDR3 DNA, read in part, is TGTGCCAGCAGCGAGACACCCTTTACAGGCGCTACCTATGGC. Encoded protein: CASSETPFTGATYG. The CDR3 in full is CASSETPFTGATYGYTF.